This entry concerns a single T cell receptor beta chain. Its antigen is still unknown. Profiling relied on immunoSEQ multiplex PCR, and the TCRdb table lists in-frame clones only, not all of them. The sample lists around 65,000 clones, approximately 80% occurring once. This sample was included in a study of OX40 agonist ivuxolimab in advanced cancers. Overall study findings and caveats: Researchers did not determine the expanded peripheral T cells' antigen specificity.

Germline V gene data show CDR1 as MNHEY and CDR2 as SVGAGI. V gave up 7 bases and J gave up 1 base, with 12 bases separating them. The CDR3 consists of 14 residues. The chain uses TRBV6-5 and TRBJ2-3, with TRBD2 as a possible D gene (5 bases). The source of this sequence is an adult with an advanced solid tumor such as melanoma, head and neck, liver or kidney cancer. Source: CD4+ or CD8+ T cells sorted from blood, taken in a trial of the OX40 agonist ivuxolimab. The CDR3 here is CASTSHGGTDTQYF. CDR3 nucleotide sequence: TGTGCCAGCACCTCCCACGGGGGCACAGATACGCAGTATTTT.